This TCR beta chain originates from a study of CD4 T cells in relation to SARS-CoV-2 and coronaviruses. Study background: PBMCs were cultured with antigen for roughly 10 days before TCR beta sequencing.

With regard to this clone: Antigen specificity is unknown.

The CDR3 consists of 12 residues. V lost 7 bases, J lost 1 base, and 6 bases lay in between. The study, taken as a whole, reports: Samples before the pandemic and after infection were not matched within any donor.

The method was immunoSEQ multiplex PCR; TCRdb's version includes in-frame clones alone and lacks a portion of them. The repertoire holds 15,000 to 17,000 clones, with 76% as singletons. CD4+ T cells from unexposed donors were obtained before the COVID-19 pandemic (2011-2018). The cells were cultured for less than twelve days before CD4+ T cells were isolated. Unexposed-donor CD4+ T cells were probed with SARS-CoV-2 S/N and four cold-coronavirus spikes, cells permitting. V and J are TRBV12-3 or TRBV12-4 and TRBJ2-3; D is unresolved. This TCR was sampled from a human donor in good health. Sequenced: CD4+ T cells from PBMCs, cultured in vitro. CDR3 nucleotide sequence: TGTGCCAGCAACCAGGGCACAGATACGCAGTATTTT. It specifies CASNQGTDTQYF.